The T cell receptor (beta chain) described here comes from a study of T cells after yellow fever vaccination. Broader study findings: Most clones from primary vaccination were detected again post-booster (approximately 97% CD4, 70% to 90% CD8). Few clonotypes appeared in both CD4 and CD8 compartments.

Details on this clonotype: No antigen is known for it.

Between the trimmed V and J ends, which lost 2 bases and 0 bases, there was a span of 13 bases. Germline CDR1 is SGHTA and CDR2 is FQGNSA. This CDR3 has 16 residues. One entry per CDR3 protein results from TCRdb running MiXCR on the 5' RACE reads. This sample carries about 310,000 distinct CDR3 sequences, roughly 3.5% of them seen once, and the ten largest clones take about a quarter. The chain combines TRBV7-2 with TRBJ1-1, with a tentative D call TRBD1 (5 bases). The origin of this receptor is a man between 18 and 35 years old who received the YFV17D yellow fever vaccine. The starting material was PBMCs, obtained on the day of the yellow fever booster vaccination. DNA for the CDR3: TGTGCCAGCAGCTTAATCTGGGGCACTATGAACACTGAAGCTTTCTTT. It is translated as CASSLIWGTMNTEAFF.